This TCR beta chain appears in the sequencing data of a study of CD8 T cells in seronegative destructive rheumatoid arthritis (TCRdb year 2020). Regarding the research as a whole: Most of the eight CND-RA patients were receiving biological drugs at sampling. The study compared peripheral CD8+ TCRbeta repertoires from patients with CCP-negative destructive rheumatoid arthritis (CND-RA) against repertoires from newly diagnosed seropositive RA, seronegative RA and healthy controls. Rather than undergoing new sequencing, the seropositive RA, seronegative RA and healthy control comparison cohorts were drawn from an earlier published TCRbeta dataset. Findings and caveats that apply to the study as a whole: The small size of the CND-RA cohort was acknowledged as a study limitation. The authors read the apparently distinct set of enriched public clonotypes carried by CND-RA patients as support for a separate disease subset. Because diagnostic samples were lacking, the TCR repertoire differences may partly reflect years of poor disease control rather than having been present at onset. Compared with controls and other RA subtypes, CND-RA repertoires contained more CMV-reactive and fewer influenza A-reactive CD8+ TCRbeta sequences. After adjusting for age, CND-RA patients appeared to have less diverse, more clonal CD8+ TCRbeta repertoires than other RA subtypes. Across the roughly 120,000 clonotypes tested, no public clonotype enrichment survived Benjamini-Hochberg correction.

Points on this clone: Its antigen has not been determined. Base-call qualities are not available, and no considerably larger clone is one nucleotide away.

CND-RA patients tested negative on the clinical CCP2 antibody test, and even with active therapy their joint destruction kept progressing. All CND-RA patients were characterized by typical joint destruction in wrists and ankles and by failure of conventional anti-rheumatic therapy. Sampling of CND-RA patients was performed not at diagnosis but after long disease histories, which spanned decades in several cases. Roughly 53 millilitres of EDTA-anticoagulated peripheral blood were collected from each patient. Peripheral blood mononuclear cells were isolated by Ficoll-Paque PLUS density gradient separation. CD8+ cells were isolated from fresh or cryopreserved PBMCs by AutoMACS magnetic bead positive selection, with purity checked by flow cytometry. Genomic DNA was extracted using Nucleospin Tissue or Tissue XS kits and then quantified on a Qubit 2.0 fluorometer. Genomic DNA from CD8+ cells was used for TCRbeta sequencing according to the manufacturer's instructions. TCRbeta sequencing used the immunoSEQ assay and was run at a genomics technology centre in Finland. For the original study's pipeline: Clonotype tables from the immunoSEQ preprocessing pipeline were converted to VDJtools format, and non-productive clonotypes were removed. Samples with fewer than 10,000 reads were excluded, the remaining samples were subsampled to 10,000 reads, and most of the eight CND-RA samples met this threshold. Shannon-Wiener, Simpson and clonality indices were calculated with the VDJtools CalcDiversityStats function on data subsampled to 10,000 reads. Non-singleton TCRbeta clonotypes were hard-matched, with no mismatches allowed, against VDJdb to infer antigen specificity. Clusters with potentially shared antigen targets were formed by grouping CDR3 sequences that differed by one amino acid (Hamming distance 1). Group enrichment of public clonotypes was tested with one-sided Fisher's exact tests after groups were resampled to six samples, with the procedure repeated ten times. Imported from immuneACCESS, the table was reduced by TCRdb to in-frame sequences with V and J called. These copies leave out some clones; in studies compared against another copy, an unresolved V gene accounts for under half, and the cause of the remainder is not known. V, J and clone size are those of that table, while D and trimming were read from the DNA. The sample data list fewer than 15,000 clones, and 75% to 90% of these were observed just once. Clones ranked in the top ten supply 27% of the sample.

The origin of this receptor is a woman between 30 and 55 years old with seronegative destructive rheumatoid arthritis. The material sequenced was CD8+ T cells from blood.

The encoded CDR3 is CASSQERGFSSYEQYF. The nucleotide sequence is given as TGCGCCAGCAGCCAAGAGCGGGGATTCAGCTCCTACGAGCAGTACTTC. Recombination joined TRBV4-1 with TRBJ2-7, and perhaps TRBD2 as D gene, on 6 matching bases. V and J lose 0 bases and 0 bases, and a span of 12 bases separates them. The CDR3 covers 16 residues, taking in both the cysteine and the phenylalanine. Here the CDR3 DNA is all that survives: 48 bases in frame from base 1. The germline V gene supplies CDR1 MGHRA and CDR2 YSYEKL.